Below are 8 T cell receptor beta chains sequenced from a single sample in a study of blood T cell repertoires in COVID-19. Sequencing used immunoSEQ multiplex PCR; TCRdb keeps in-frame clones, though not all of them. The sample contains 250,000 to 350,000 clones, roughly 91% of which appear only once. The specimen sequenced was peripheral blood. These receptors all come from a man aged 25-40 years with acute or convalescent COVID-19.

V is TRBV3-1 (or the pseudogene TRBV3-2) and J is TRBJ1-5; TRBD1 matches at 7 bases. CDR1 is LGHDT and CDR2 is YNNKEL in the germline V gene (reference sequence). The CDR3 extends over 17 amino acids. Losses at the gene ends were 3 bases for V and 7 bases for J; bases not matched to a gene: 15. The CDR3 protein is CASSQGRDRAAGQPQHF. In DNA, the CDR3 is TGTGCCAGCAGCCAGGGAAGAGACAGGGCTGCCGGGCAGCCCCAGCATTTT.

V usage is TRBV6-1 and J usage is TRBJ1-3; D may be TRBD1 (6 bases). From germline, CDR1 is MNHNS and CDR2 SASEGT. This CDR3 has 14 residues. V dropped 3 bases and J dropped 4 bases, with 10 bases sitting between them. CDR3 sequence: CASSEADRGNTIYF. The DNA of the CDR3 is TGTGCCAGCAGTGAGGCGGACAGAGGAAACACCATATATTTT.

This clone was detected only once. The J gene is TRBJ1-5, the V gene TRBV27; 7 bases match TRBD1. The V gene end was trimmed by 2 bases and the J gene end by 4 bases; junction bases not matched to a gene: 2. Germline loops: CDR1 MNHEY, CDR2 SMNVEV (reference sequence). This CDR3 is built from 14 residues. In nucleotides, the CDR3 is TGTGCCAGCAGTTTAACGACAGGGAATCAGCCCCAGCATTTT. Translating it yields CASSLTTGNQPQHF.

V and J are TRBV5-6 and TRBJ1-3; D is uncertain. This CDR3 region has 13 residues. Germline CDR1 is SGHDT and CDR2 is YYEEEE. With 3 bases removed from V and 2 bases from J, the gap between germline ends came to 6 bases. CDR3 residues: CASSSGTGNTIYF. CDR3 bases: TGTGCCAGCAGCTCAGGAACTGGAAACACCATATATTTT.

The chain employs TRBV5-1 and TRBJ2-5; D gene unclear. This CDR3 spans 12 amino acids. CDR1 SGHRS and CDR2 YFSETQ come from the germline V gene. The V end was cut by 1 base, the J end by 3 bases, with 4 bases between. The CDR3 sequence: CASSLPEETQYF. In DNA form, the CDR3 reads TGCGCCAGCAGCTTGCCCGAAGAGACCCAGTACTTC.

The J gene is TRBJ2-1, the V gene TRBV19; 8 bases line up with TRBD1. This CDR3 has 15 residues. The germline V gene encodes CDR1 LNHDA and CDR2 SQIVND (reference sequence). With 3 bases clipped from V and 4 bases from J, the junction kept 5 bases outside the gene matches. As DNA, the CDR3 is TGTGCCAGTAGTATCTATCGGACAGGGTACAATGAGCAGTTCTTC. It is translated as CASSIYRTGYNEQFF.

The rearrangement joins TRBV19 to TRBJ1-5, with a weak D call TRBD1 (5 bases). CDR1 is LNHDA, CDR2 SQIVND, per germline (reference sequence). This CDR3 contains 18 residues. The germline V and J ends were trimmed by 2 bases and 0 bases, with 17 bases remaining between them. For the CDR3, the DNA is TGTGCCAGTAGTATAATTTTGGGACTTTCCGTTAGCAATCAGCCCCAGCATTTT. This sequence encodes CASSIILGLSVSNQPQHF.

The CDR3 region has the DNA TGTGCCAGCAATTTAGGGGGGGCAGCCTGGGATGGCTACACCTTC. It yields the protein CASNLGGAAWDGYTF. The chain uses TRBV6-5 and TRBJ1-2, with a possible D match to TRBD1 (6 bases). Germline V lookup: CDR1 MNHEY, CDR2 SVGAGI. The CDR3 is 15 amino acids. The germline V and J ends were trimmed by 7 bases and 6 bases, with 21 bases remaining between them.